This T cell receptor beta chain was documented in a study of blood T cell repertoires in COVID-19. About the research overall: Samples taken during acute and convalescent COVID-19 were collected in the United States, Italy and Spain. T cells, B-cell-depleted T cells, or PBMCs provided the cDNA or gDNA that served as material.

Germline V gene lookup returns CDR1 SGDLS and CDR2 YYNGEE. The CDR3 extends over 14 amino acids. The V end lost 0 bases, the J end lost 12 bases, and 18 bases lay between the germline ends. Measured with immunoSEQ multiplex PCR; TCRdb has only the in-frame clones, and not every one. The profile shows roughly 180,000 clones, approximately 87% of them singletons. This clone was detected once. Input material: peripheral blood. This TCR came from a man in his sixties or seventies with active or convalescent COVID-19. This chain connects TRBV9 to TRBJ1-1, with D possibly being TRBD1 (5 bases). CDR3 DNA: TGTGCCAGCAGCGTAGGCGGGACCTACGATCGGTCTTTCTTT. It specifies CASSVGGTYDRSFF.